Detailed here is one T cell receptor (beta chain). What antigen it recognizes has not been identified. Base qualities are not at hand, and no much larger clone is one base apart. CDR1 and CDR2 are read off the germline V gene as KGHSH and LQKENI. At the junction V is shortened by 3 bases and J by 0 bases, with 14 bases in between. The CDR3 runs 16 amino acids, cysteine and phenylalanine included. Only the CDR3 DNA is retained, 48 bases long and in frame from the first base. The data derive from a study of cytomegalovirus exposure and HLA in healthy donors (dated by TCRdb to the late 2010s). In the study overall: An earlier analysis of 587 of the donors reported approximately 270 Gb of sequence data and 100 million to 130 million unique TCR beta sequences from roughly 180 million T cells. Approximately 330 gigabases of sequencing data and about 92 million unique TCR sequences made up an early release that covered fewer than 650 HLA-typed donors. Of the approximately 400 genotyped donors, roughly 76% were placed in the genetic ancestry cluster associated with self-reported Caucasian donors. The study was designed to test whether signatures of past pathogen exposure could be identified by cataloging public T cell receptors. The study used immunosequencing to profile the T cell repertoires of several hundred subjects and linked those repertoires to cytomegalovirus serostatus. Besides the first cohort of 550 to 750 subjects, a separate validation cohort made up of 120 or so different subjects was used. To predict cytomegalovirus infection status, the study combined high-throughput TCR immunosequencing, statistical association of individual TCRs with disease status, and machine learning. A later analysis re-analyzed previously published TCR beta repertoires from 650 to 800 donors and added high-resolution HLA genotyping to study TCR occurrence patterns. The later analysis used no new phenotypic data to find candidate immune exposures, relying instead on TCR beta sequences and their occurrence across donors. An earlier analysis of 587 of the donors applied high-throughput TCR beta sequencing to assess whether each TCR beta V gene segment acted as functional or pseudogenic. Alongside the repertoire data, information on donor age, sex, ethnicity and CMV serostatus was compiled. A later genetic analysis used genome-wide SNP genotypes for 398 of the 666 donors, treating that subset as a discovery cohort. All discovery cohort repertoires had been generated on a single sequencing platform. Class I and class II HLA loci were covered by the typing at four-digit resolution. Typing coverage varied by locus: about 629-630 donors for A, B, C, DRB1 and DQB1; roughly 500 for DQA1; more than 600 for DPA1; fewer than 480 for DPB1. Roughly 5 DR-DQ haplotypes were handled as single units for association and clustering, since linkage in the cohort was strong. Among 350 to 400 genotyped donors of the cohort, an average of 235,054 unique TCR beta nucleotide sequences were sequenced per donor, around 18% of them non-productive. Overall study outcomes, separate from this receptor: Most TCR sequences were observed very rarely across donors, whereas some public TCRs were present in many individuals. Sequencing depth was assumed to be roughly uniform across donors in the presence/absence analyses, though that assumption may not hold. The study listed 150 to 200 TCR beta chains as associated with cytomegalovirus. Compared with the roughly 700-donor mean, donors in an Asian-associated ancestry cluster had fewer N-insertions in productive TCRs, according to a later genetic analysis. Only TCR beta chains were sequenced in this cohort, and the absence of alpha or paired-chain data limited detectable features. Because HLA typing was missing for some donors at each locus, association tests included only the typed subset. A later analysis found that TCR association rates varied across HLA loci, with DRB1 alleles showing the most associated TCRs and HLA-C alleles the fewest. According to a later analysis, most CMV-associated TCR beta chains appeared to be HLA-restricted, and the HLA associations seemed to be driven largely by CMV exposure. In a later genetic analysis, a missense DCLRE1C variant was associated with V-gene and J-gene trimming of TCR beta chains, and the association was replicated in an independent cohort. It was suggested by the authors that the approach could potentially be generalized to other disease states and immunological phenotypes. In vitro tests confirmed that a few of the cytomegalovirus-associated TCR beta chains recognize cytomegalovirus antigens. A further reported finding was that TCR beta sequences accurately predicted the HLA-A and HLA-B alleles for most subjects in the first cohort. A cluster of highly shared sequence variants was judged likely to be a technical artifact of the sequencing pipeline. Correlated functional status among segregating V segments might reflect linkage disequilibrium, but an unknown experimental factor could not be ruled out. CMV serostatus was the only immune exposure information available for the cohort. Compared with equally common non-associated chains, HLA-associated TCR beta chains in a later analysis were more clonally expanded and had lower generation probabilities. According to a later analysis, parvovirus B19, influenza, CMV and Epstein-Barr virus appeared linked to several top co-occurrence clusters. The classifier was reported to diagnose cytomegalovirus status with high specificity and sensitivity in both the original and validation cohorts. Specific HLA alleles were associated with about 17,000 TCR beta sequences at a false discovery rate of 0.05 in a later analysis. Because the 87-base-pair reads could not distinguish some IMGT-functional V segments, including TRBV6-2 and TRBV6-3, those segments were excluded. In an earlier analysis of approximately 590 of the donors, most TCR beta V segments were observed in productive rearrangements about 87% or about 30% of the time, broadly matching IMGT annotations. The earlier analysis of almost 600 of the donors excluded some 16 rarely observed V segments, including chromosome 9 orphons, because counts were too low. Assigning TCR associations to individual alleles was difficult when HLA alleles, especially DR and DQ, strongly co-occurred.

The library was prepared using the immunoSEQ multiplex PCR assay. For the multiplex PCR, a mixture combining 60 forward primers for TCR Vbeta segments and 13 reverse primers for TCR Jbeta segments was used. The CDR3 region of rearranged TCR beta genes was amplified from genomic DNA by a multiplex PCR assay. On the Illumina HiSeq System, the amplified TCR beta libraries were sequenced as 87-base-pair reads. In the original analysis: A later analysis counted tens of millions of unique TCR beta chains across the 640 or so repertoires, and 9 million to 14 million of these chains were shared by at least two donors. A nearest-neighbor algorithm error-corrected the raw reads and collapsed the reads into unique sequences, merging closely related sequences to remove PCR and sequencing errors. CDR3 sequences were aligned to IMGT reference sequences to assign V, D and J gene segments. For a sequence to be retained, at least a six-nucleotide match to both a V gene segment and a J gene segment was required. A rearrangement was called productive if the CDR3 had no stop codons and remained in frame with V and J, and every other rearrangement was called non-productive. Following IMGT convention, CDR3 was defined as the stretch from the second conserved V-encoded cysteine up to the conserved J-encoded phenylalanine. The earlier analysis of approximately 500 of the donors excluded sequences that lacked an unambiguous match to a single V gene segment. In an earlier analysis of a few hundred of the donors, a V segment was called functional when productive rearrangements were above 56.7%, and segregating when the standard deviation between donors exceeded 5%. A statistical classification framework was built for diagnosing cytomegalovirus status from the catalog of TCR beta chain sequences. A later analysis assigned V and J genes by comparing TCR nucleotide sequences with IMGT/GENE-DB human TR gene sequences. The TCRdist pipeline was used in a later analysis to assign CDR3 sequences and most-parsimonious VDJ recombination scenarios. A later analysis defined each TCR beta chain by its CDR3 amino acid sequence plus V-gene family, and excluded reads lacking a unique V-gene family. A later analysis removed nearly 600 highly shared, low-generation-probability nucleotide sequences to deal with suspected cross-contamination and a sequencing artifact. A later analysis calculated a clonal expansion index for each public chain from normalized within-repertoire ranks of inferred template counts. A later analysis computed generation probabilities with a VDJ recombination model fitted to out-of-frame rearrangements, and checked the results against IGoR. A later analysis scored TCR-TCR, TCR-HLA and TCR-CMV co-occurrence with hypergeometric tests, applying a repertoire-size bias correction to TCR pairs. False discovery rates were estimated in a later analysis by permuting HLA or CMV assignments 20 times. In a later analysis, co-occurring TCRs were grouped using DBSCAN, and TCRdist sequence similarity was added for clustering within HLA-allele-positive subsets. Repertoires with fewer than 30,000 or more than 120,000 public chains, plus five repertoires with anomalous nucleotide sharing, were excluded from co-occurrence clustering. The clones in this table, taken by TCRdb from immuneACCESS, are in-frame only. Not every clone is retained; where verified, under half of the shortfall comes from an unresolved V gene, and the cause of the rest is unknown. That table furnishes V, J and clone size, whereas the DNA furnished D and trimming. For this sample there are fewer than 200,000 clones; about 75% appear just once. Clones ranked in the top ten supply 7.4% of the sample.

The cohort comprised some 730 healthy bone marrow donors. Cohort members were all nominally healthy when sampled, although unrecorded immune exposures were likely present. The donor was CMV seropositive and was included in the group of 300 or so seropositive cohort members. A peripheral blood sample was provided by each donor, and peripheral blood mononuclear cells were used for TCR beta sequencing. The Qiagen DNeasy Blood Extraction Kit was used to extract genomic DNA from the blood cell samples. The clonotype originates from a male donor in good health and CMV-seropositive. The sequencing input was PBMCs. This chain is built from TRBV18 and TRBJ1-2; TRBD1 could be the D gene, as 5 bases match. CDR3 protein: CASSPRGVGANYGYTF. The sequence in DNA is TGTGCCAGCTCACCCCGGGGGGTCGGTGCTAACTATGGCTACACCTTC.